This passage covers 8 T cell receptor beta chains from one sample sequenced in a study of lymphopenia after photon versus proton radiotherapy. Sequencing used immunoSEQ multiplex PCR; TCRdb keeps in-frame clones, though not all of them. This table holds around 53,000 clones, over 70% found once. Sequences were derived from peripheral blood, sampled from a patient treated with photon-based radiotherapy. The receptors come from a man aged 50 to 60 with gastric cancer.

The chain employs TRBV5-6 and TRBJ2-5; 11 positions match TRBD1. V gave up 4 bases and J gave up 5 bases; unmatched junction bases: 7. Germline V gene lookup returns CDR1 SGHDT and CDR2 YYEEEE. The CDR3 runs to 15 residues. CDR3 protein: CASSPLGQGVETQYF. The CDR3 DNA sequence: TGTGCCAGCAGCCCCTTGGGACAGGGGGTGGAGACCCAGTACTTC.

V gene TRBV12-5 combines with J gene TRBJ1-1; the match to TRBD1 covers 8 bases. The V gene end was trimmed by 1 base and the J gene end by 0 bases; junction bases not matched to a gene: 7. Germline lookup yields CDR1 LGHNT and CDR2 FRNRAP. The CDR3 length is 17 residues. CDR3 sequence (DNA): TGTGCTAGTGGTTTGGGATTAGGACAGGGAATGAACACTGAAGCTTTCTTT. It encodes CASGLGLGQGMNTEAFF.

DNA for the CDR3: TGTGCCAGCAGCTTAGTAGCTAGCGGGAGGTCCTACGAGCAGTACTTC. Its protein is CASSLVASGRSYEQYF. The gene calls are TRBV7-2 and TRBJ2-7, with 11 bases lining up with TRBD2. V lost 1 base and J lost 1; bases outside the gene matches: 3. The CDR3 is made up of 16 amino acids. In germline, CDR1 is SGHTA, CDR2 FQGNSA.

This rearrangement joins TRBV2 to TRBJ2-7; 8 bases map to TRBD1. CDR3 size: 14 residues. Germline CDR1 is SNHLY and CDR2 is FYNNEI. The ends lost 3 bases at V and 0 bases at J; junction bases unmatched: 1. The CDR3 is CASSEQGASYEQYF. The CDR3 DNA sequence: TGTGCCAGCAGTGAGCAGGGGGCCTCCTACGAGCAGTACTTC.

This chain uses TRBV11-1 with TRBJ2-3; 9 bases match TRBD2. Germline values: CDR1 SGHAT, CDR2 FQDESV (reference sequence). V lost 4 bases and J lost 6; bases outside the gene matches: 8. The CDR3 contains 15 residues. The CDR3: CASSSVSGSGDTQYF. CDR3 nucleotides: TGTGCCAGCAGCTCGGTTAGCGGGAGTGGTGATACGCAGTATTTT.

The CDR3 coding sequence is TGTGCCAGCAGTGAGAGGGACAGGGGCTACACAGATACGCAGTATTTT. It specifies CASSERDRGYTDTQYF. The genes are TRBV2 and TRBJ2-3; 10 positions agree with TRBD1. The germline gives CDR1 SNHLY, CDR2 FYNNEI. V shed 3 bases and J 2 bases; nucleotides not matched to a gene: 5. This CDR3 region has 16 residues.

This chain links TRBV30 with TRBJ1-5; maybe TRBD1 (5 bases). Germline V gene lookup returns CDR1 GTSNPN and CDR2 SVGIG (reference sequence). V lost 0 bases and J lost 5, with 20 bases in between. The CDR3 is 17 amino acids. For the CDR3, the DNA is TGTGCCTGGAGTGTAGGACGGGGCTCGGGCTCGGATCAGCCCCAGCATTTT. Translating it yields CAWSVGRGSGSDQPQHF.

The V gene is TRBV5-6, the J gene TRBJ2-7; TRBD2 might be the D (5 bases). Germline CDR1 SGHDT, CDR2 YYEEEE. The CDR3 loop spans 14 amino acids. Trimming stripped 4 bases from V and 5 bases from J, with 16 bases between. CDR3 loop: CASSHNLAPHEQYF. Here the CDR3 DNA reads TGTGCCAGCAGCCATAACCTAGCACCCCACGAGCAGTACTTC.